This T cell receptor (beta chain) was obtained from a study of T cells in Graves' hyperthyroidism and ophthalmopathy. The CDR3 regions of TCR beta were amplified from RNA transcripts. The HTBI primer set was used in a first-round RT-PCR of the TCR CDR3. TCRdb ran MiXCR on the multiplex PCR reads and lists one entry per CDR3 protein. Of hundreds of thousands of distinct CDR3 sequences in the sample, approximately 15% were seen once. Trimming cost V 7 bases and J 2 bases; bases outside gene matches: 10. CDR1 is SNHLY and CDR2 is FYNNEI in the germline V gene. The CDR3 runs 15 residues. The chain is built from TRBV2 and TRBJ1-2, with TRBD1 matching 7 bases. This receptor was obtained from a woman aged 18-29 years with Graves' hyperthyroidism. The sample consisted of blood. The CDR3 sequence is CASTRDGTANYGYTF. Here the CDR3 DNA reads TGTGCCAGCACCAGAGACGGGACAGCGAACTATGGCTACACCTTC.